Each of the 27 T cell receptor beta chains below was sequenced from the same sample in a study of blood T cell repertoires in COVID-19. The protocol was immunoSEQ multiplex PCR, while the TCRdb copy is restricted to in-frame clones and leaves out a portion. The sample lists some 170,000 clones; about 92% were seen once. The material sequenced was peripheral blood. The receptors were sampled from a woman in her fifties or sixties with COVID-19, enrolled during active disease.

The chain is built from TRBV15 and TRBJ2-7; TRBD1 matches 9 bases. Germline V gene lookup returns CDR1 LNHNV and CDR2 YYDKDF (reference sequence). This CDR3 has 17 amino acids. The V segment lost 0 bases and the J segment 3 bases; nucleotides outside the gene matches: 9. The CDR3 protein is CATSRDSTGTGRYEQYF. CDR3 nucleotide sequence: TGTGCCACCAGCAGAGATAGTACCGGGACAGGGCGCTACGAGCAGTACTTC.

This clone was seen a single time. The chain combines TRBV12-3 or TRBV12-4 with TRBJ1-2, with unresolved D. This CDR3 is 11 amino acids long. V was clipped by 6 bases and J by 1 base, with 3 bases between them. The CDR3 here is CASSYNYGYTF. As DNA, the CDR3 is TGTGCCAGCAGCTATAACTATGGCTACACCTTC.

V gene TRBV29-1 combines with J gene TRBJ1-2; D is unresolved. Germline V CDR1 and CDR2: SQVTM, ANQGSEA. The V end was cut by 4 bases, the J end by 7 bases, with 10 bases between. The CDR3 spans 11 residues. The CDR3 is CSVGQEAGYTF. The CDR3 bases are TGCAGCGTTGGCCAAGAAGCTGGCTACACCTTC.

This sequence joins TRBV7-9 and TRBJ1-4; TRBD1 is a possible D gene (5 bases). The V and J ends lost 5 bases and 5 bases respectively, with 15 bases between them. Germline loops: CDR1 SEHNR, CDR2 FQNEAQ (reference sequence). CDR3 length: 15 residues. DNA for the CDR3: TGTGCCAGCAGCGCAGCGGGACGGGCAAATGAAAAACTGTTTTTT. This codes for CASSAAGRANEKLFF.

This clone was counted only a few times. CDR3 sequence: CASSGPGGFRALDPQHF. The CDR3 nucleotides are TGTGCCAGCAGTGGCCCAGGGGGCTTTCGGGCCCTAGATCCCCAGCATTTT. The chain uses TRBV2 and TRBJ1-5; 8 bases are shared with TRBD1. V lost 4 bases and J lost 10; bases outside the gene matches: 18. Germline V gives CDR1 SNHLY, CDR2 FYNNEI. The CDR3 runs 17 residues.

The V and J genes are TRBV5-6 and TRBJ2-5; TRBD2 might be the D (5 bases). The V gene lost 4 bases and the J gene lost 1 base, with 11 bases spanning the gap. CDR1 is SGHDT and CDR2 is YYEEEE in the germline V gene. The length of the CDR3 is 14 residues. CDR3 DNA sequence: TGTGCCAGCAGCCGGCGACTAACCCAAGAGACCCAGTACTTC. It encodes CASSRRLTQETQYF.

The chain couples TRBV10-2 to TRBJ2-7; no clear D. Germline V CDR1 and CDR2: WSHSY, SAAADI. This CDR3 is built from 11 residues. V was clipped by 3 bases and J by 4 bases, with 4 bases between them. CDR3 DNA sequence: TGCGCCAGCAGTGACACATACGAGCAGTACTTC. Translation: CASSDTYEQYF.

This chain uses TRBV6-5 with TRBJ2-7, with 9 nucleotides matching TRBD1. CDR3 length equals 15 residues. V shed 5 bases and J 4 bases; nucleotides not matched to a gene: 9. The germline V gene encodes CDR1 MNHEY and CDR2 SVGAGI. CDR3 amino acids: CASSLGVGQGYEQYF. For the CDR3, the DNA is TGTGCCAGCAGTCTTGGGGTGGGACAGGGTTACGAGCAGTACTTC.

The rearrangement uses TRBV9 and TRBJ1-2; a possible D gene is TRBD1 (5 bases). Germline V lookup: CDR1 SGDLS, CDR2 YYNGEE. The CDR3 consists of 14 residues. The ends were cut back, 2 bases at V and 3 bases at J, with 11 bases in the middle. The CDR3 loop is CASSVQGTYYGYTF. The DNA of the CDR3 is TGTGCCAGCAGCGTGCAGGGAACTTACTATGGCTACACCTTC.

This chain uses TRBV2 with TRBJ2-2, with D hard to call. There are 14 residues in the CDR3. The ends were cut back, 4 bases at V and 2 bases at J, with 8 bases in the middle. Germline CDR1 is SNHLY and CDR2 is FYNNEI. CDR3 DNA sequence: TGTGCCAGCAGTGTTAGCCGAAACACCGGGGAGCTGTTTTTT. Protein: CASSVSRNTGELFF.

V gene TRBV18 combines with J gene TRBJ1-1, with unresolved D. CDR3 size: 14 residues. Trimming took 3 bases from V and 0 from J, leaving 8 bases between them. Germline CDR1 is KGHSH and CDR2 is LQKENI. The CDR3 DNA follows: TGTGCCAGCTCACCGCGGGGTGTGAACACTGAAGCTTTCTTT. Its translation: CASSPRGVNTEAFF.

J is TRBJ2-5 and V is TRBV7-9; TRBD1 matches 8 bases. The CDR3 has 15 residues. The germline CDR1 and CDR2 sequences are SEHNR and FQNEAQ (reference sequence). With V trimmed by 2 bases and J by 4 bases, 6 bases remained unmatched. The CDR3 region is CASSLTQGAGETQYF. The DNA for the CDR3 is TGTGCCAGCAGCTTAACGCAGGGGGCTGGAGAGACCCAGTACTTC.

The CDR3 loop is CASSLAGYGYTF. Written as DNA, the CDR3 is TGTGCCAGCAGCTTAGCAGGTTATGGCTACACCTTC. This sequence joins TRBV11-2 and TRBJ1-2; D is unresolved. CDR1 is SGHAT and CDR2 is FQNNGV in the germline V gene. V lost 1 base, J lost 5 bases, and 5 bases lay in between. CDR3 length equals 12 residues. The entire variable domain, with the rest obtained from reference TRBV11-2 and TRBJ1-2, is as follows: EAGVAQSPRYKIIEKRQSVAFWCNPISGHATLYWYQQILGQGPKLLIQFQNNGVVDDSQLPKDRFSAERLKGVDSTLKIQPAKLEDSAVYLCASSLAGYGYTFGSGTRLTVV.

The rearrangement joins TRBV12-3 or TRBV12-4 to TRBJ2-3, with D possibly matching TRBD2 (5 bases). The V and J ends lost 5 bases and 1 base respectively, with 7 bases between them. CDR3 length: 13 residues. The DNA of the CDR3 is TGTGCCAGCAGTCGTAGCGGCACAGATACGCAGTATTTT. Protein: CASSRSGTDTQYF.

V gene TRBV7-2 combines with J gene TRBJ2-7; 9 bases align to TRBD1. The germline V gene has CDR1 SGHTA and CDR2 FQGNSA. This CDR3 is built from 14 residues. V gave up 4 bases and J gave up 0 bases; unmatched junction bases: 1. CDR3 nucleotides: TGTGCCAGCAGCTCGACAGGGGGCTCCTACGAGCAGTACTTC. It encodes CASSSTGGSYEQYF. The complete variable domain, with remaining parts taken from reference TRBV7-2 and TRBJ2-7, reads GAGVSQSPSNKVTEKGKDVELRCDPISGHTALYWYRQSLGQGLEFLIYFQGNSAPDKSGLPSDRFSAERTGGSVSTLTIQRTQQEDSAVYLCASSSTGGSYEQYFGPGTRLTVT.

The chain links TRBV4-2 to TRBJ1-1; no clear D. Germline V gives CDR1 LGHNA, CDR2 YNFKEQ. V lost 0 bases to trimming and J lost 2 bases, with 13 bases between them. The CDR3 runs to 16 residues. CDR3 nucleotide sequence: TGTGCCAGCAGCCAAGAACCTGGCAGAGGAAACACTGAAGCTTTCTTT. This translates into CASSQEPGRGNTEAFF.

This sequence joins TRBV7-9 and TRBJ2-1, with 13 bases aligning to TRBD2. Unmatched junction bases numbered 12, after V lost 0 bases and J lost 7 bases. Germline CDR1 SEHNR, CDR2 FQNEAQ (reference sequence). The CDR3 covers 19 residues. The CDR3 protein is CASSLARTSGGARGNEQFF. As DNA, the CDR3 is TGTGCCAGCAGCTTAGCGAGAACTAGCGGGGGGGCGAGAGGAAATGAGCAGTTCTTC. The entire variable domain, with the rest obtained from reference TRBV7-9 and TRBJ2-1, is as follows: DTGVSQNPRHKITKRGQNVTFRCDPISEHNRLYWYRQTLGQGPEFLTYFQNEAQLEKSRLLSDRFSAERPKGSFSTLEIQRTEQGDSAMYLCASSLARTSGGARGNEQFFGPGTRLTVL.

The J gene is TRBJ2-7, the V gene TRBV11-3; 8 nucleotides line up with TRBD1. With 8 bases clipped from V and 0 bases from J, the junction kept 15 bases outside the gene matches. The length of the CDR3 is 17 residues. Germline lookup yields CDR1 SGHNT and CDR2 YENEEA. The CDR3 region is CASFNGAGGDPSYEQYF. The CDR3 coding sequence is TGTGCCAGCTTCAACGGGGCAGGGGGCGACCCCTCCTACGAGCAGTACTTC.

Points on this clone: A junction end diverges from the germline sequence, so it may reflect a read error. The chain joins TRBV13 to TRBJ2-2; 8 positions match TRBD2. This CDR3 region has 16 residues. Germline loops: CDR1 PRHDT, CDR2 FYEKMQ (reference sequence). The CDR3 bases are TGTGCCAGCAGCCCCGGAACCCCCGGGGGGGCCGGCGAGCTGTTTTTT. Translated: CASSPGTPGGAGELFF.

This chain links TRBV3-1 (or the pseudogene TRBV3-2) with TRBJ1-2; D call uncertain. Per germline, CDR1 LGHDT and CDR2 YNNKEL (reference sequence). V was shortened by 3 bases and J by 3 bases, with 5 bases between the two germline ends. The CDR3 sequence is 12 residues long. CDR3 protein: CASSQGDYGYTF. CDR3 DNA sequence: TGTGCCAGCAGCCAGGGAGACTATGGCTACACCTTC.

CDR3 bases: TGTGCCAGCAGCCAAGGGACACAAGGAAACACCATATATTTT. Translating gives CASSQGTQGNTIYF. V and J are TRBV3-1 (or the pseudogene TRBV3-2) and TRBJ1-3, with D possibly TRBD1 on 5 matching bases. This CDR3 spans 14 amino acids. Germline V gene data show CDR1 as LGHDT and CDR2 as YNNKEL (reference sequence). V lost 1 base to trimming and J lost 4 bases, with 8 bases between them.

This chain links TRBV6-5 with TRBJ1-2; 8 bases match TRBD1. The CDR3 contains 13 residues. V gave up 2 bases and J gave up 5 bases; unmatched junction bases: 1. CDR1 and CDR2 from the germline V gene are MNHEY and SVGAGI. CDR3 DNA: TGTGCCAGCAGTTACGACAGGGGATATGGCTACACCTTC. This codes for CASSYDRGYGYTF.

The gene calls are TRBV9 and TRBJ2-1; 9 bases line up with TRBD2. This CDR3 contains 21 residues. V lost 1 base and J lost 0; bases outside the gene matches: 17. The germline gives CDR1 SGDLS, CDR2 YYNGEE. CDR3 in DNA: TGTGCCAGCAGCGTACCGAGAGATCCGACTAGCGGTTATAGCTCCTACAATGAGCAGTTCTTC. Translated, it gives CASSVPRDPTSGYSSYNEQFF.

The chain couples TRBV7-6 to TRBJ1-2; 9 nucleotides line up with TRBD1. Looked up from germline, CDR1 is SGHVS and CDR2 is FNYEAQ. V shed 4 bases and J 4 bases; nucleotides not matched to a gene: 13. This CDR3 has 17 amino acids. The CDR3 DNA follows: TGTGCCAGCAGCTCTAGCTTAAGGGACAGGGTACGCTATGGCTACACCTTC. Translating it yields CASSSSLRDRVRYGYTF.

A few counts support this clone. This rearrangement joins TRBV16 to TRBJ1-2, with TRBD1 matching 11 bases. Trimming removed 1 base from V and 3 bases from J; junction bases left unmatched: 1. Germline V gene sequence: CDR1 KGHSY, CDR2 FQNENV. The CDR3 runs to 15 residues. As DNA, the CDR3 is TGTGCCAGCAGCCAATGGGGACAGGGGGACTATGGCTACACCTTC. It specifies CASSQWGQGDYGYTF.

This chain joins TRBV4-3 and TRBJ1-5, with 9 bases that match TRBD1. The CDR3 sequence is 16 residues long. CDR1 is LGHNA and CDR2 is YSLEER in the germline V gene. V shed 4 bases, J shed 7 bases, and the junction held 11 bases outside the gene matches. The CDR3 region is CASSLSWTGVGQPQHF. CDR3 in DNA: TGCGCCAGCAGCCTTTCGTGGACAGGGGTGGGACAGCCCCAGCATTTT.

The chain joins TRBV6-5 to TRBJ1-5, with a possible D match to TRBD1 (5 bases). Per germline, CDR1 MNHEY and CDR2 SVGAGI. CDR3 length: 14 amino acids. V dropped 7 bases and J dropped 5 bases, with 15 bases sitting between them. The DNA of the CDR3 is TGTGCCAGCACGGCAGGGATGCCCCATCAGCCCCAGCATTTT. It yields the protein CASTAGMPHQPQHF.